Below are 22 T cell receptor beta chains sequenced from a single sample in a study of blood T cells in healthy people across ages (dated by TCRdb to between 2014 and 2016). Libraries came from 5' RACE. Sequencing instrument: Illumina HiSeq 2500. A second roughly 6 to 12 cycle PCR used a sample-barcoded 5' primer and a J-beta primer mix. TCRdb trimmed public reads at Q25 via fastp, called clones via MiXCR and kept in-frame beta chains. Identical CDR3 proteins give one entry, which carries the most common genes and DNA. This sample gives some 900,000 distinct CDR3 sequences in total; 29% of them show up just once. Clones ranked in the top ten supply 15% to 20% of the sample. Specimen: blood. The receptors originated from a woman over 75 in good health.

This chain joins TRBV24-1 and TRBJ2-3, with 7 bases matching TRBD1. The CDR3 covers 14 residues. V was pared by 7 bases and J by 0 bases, with 3 bases of the junction left unmatched. CDR1 and CDR2 from the germline V gene are KGHDR and SFDVKD. The CDR3 loop reads CATSPDRSTDTQYF. The CDR3 DNA follows: TGTGCCACCAGCCCGGACAGGAGCACAGATACGCAGTATTTT.

This clonotype was observed many times. The rearrangement uses TRBV9 and TRBJ2-7; 7 nucleotides match TRBD1. The junction had 3 bases not matched to a gene; V was cut back by 0 bases and J by 3 bases. This CDR3 contains 14 residues. Germline-derived CDR1 and CDR2 are SGDLS and YYNGEE. The CDR3: CASSVVRQGYEQYF. In DNA, the CDR3 is TGTGCCAGCAGCGTAGTGCGACAGGGCTACGAGCAGTACTTC.

This clonotype was detected only a few times. This chain links TRBV2 with TRBJ2-6; D remains ambiguous. The V and J ends lost 4 bases and 0 bases respectively, with 16 bases between them. The CDR3 totals 18 residues. CDR1 is SNHLY and CDR2 is FYNNEI in the germline V gene. The CDR3 region is CASSAGKMGSSGANVLTF. For the CDR3, the DNA is TGTGCCAGCAGTGCGGGTAAAATGGGTAGCTCTGGGGCCAACGTCCTGACTTTC.

This clonotype was seen at least ten times. The chain uses TRBV20-1 and TRBJ2-1, with D perhaps assigned TRBD1 or TRBD2 (5 bases each). V lost 8 bases and J lost 7, with 18 bases in between. Germline values: CDR1 DFQATT, CDR2 SNEGSKA (reference sequence). The CDR3 has 13 residues. CDR3 sequence (DNA): TGCAGTACCCAGAGAGGGGTAAAGAATGAGCAGTTCTTC. This codes for CSTQRGVKNEQFF.

CDR3 region: CASSPPGTWTETQFF. The CDR3 nucleotides are TGTGCCAGCTCACCACCCGGGACCTGGACAGAGACCCAGTTCTTC. The rearrangement links TRBV18 to TRBJ2-1, with a weak D call TRBD1 (6 bases). V was pared by 0 bases and J by 13 bases, with 19 bases between. The CDR3 length is 15 residues. Germline loops: CDR1 KGHSH, CDR2 LQKENI.

This clonotype was picked up many times. This rearrangement joins TRBV11-2 to TRBJ2-5, with 10 bases lining up with TRBD2. Germline V gene sequence: CDR1 SGHAT, CDR2 FQNNGV. V lost 1 base, J lost 1 base, and 3 bases stayed unmatched. The CDR3 is 16 amino acids. The CDR3 protein is CASSLVSGGLQETQYF. Written as DNA, the CDR3 is TGTGCCAGCAGCTTAGTTAGCGGGGGGCTCCAAGAGACCCAGTACTTC.

The rearrangement uses TRBV12-3 or TRBV12-4 and TRBJ2-3; D is ambiguous. V gave up 3 bases and J gave up 2 bases, with 12 bases separating them. The length of the CDR3 is 15 residues. CDR3: CASSFRPGFTDTQYF. DNA of the CDR3: TGTGCCAGCAGTTTCCGGCCGGGTTTCACAGATACGCAGTATTTT.

V and J are TRBV15 and TRBJ1-4; 10 bases align to TRBD1. Germline CDR1 reads LNHNV; CDR2 reads YYDKDF (reference sequence). The CDR3 is 19 residues long. The junction had 13 bases not matched to a gene; V was cut back by 1 base and J by 5 bases. This CDR3 is CATSRVAGQGVSLNEKLFF. Here the CDR3 DNA reads TGTGCCACCAGCAGAGTCGCCGGACAGGGGGTTTCGCTCAATGAAAAACTGTTTTTT.

This chain uses TRBV2 with TRBJ2-1; weak D call: TRBD2 (5 bases). V dropped 4 bases and J dropped 5 bases, with 12 bases sitting between them. The germline V gene encodes CDR1 SNHLY and CDR2 FYNNEI. The CDR3 sequence is 14 residues long. This CDR3 is CASSAWTGNNEQFF. In DNA, the CDR3 is TGTGCCAGCAGTGCGTGGACGGGAAACAATGAGCAGTTCTTC.

The rearrangement joins TRBV25-1 to TRBJ1-1; the D is unclear. This CDR3 is built from 13 residues. V shed 5 bases and J shed 5 bases, with 12 bases lying between them. Germline V gives CDR1 MGHDK, CDR2 SYGVNS. This CDR3 reads CASSKLIGTEAFF. The CDR3 DNA reads as TGTGCCAGCAGTAAATTAATTGGAACTGAAGCTTTCTTT.

This clonotype appeared many times. The chain combines TRBV6-2 or TRBV6-3 with TRBJ2-5; D is ambiguous. The length of the CDR3 is 15 residues. Germline-derived CDR1 and CDR2 are MNHEY and SVGEGT. V gave up 0 bases and J gave up 0 bases, with 8 bases separating them. In DNA form, the CDR3 reads TGTGCCAGCAGTTACTCGTTCGACAACCAAGAGACCCAGTACTTC. Translation gives CASSYSFDNQETQYF.

This clonotype occurred a few times. The genes are TRBV27 and TRBJ2-6; 8 nucleotides align to TRBD1. V shed 4 bases and J 0 bases; nucleotides not matched to a gene: 8. Per the germline V gene, CDR1 is MNHEY and CDR2 is SMNVEV (reference sequence). CDR3 length: 18 residues. CDR3 region: CASSWDRTTISGANVLTF. The CDR3 DNA follows: TGTGCCAGCAGTTGGGACAGGACTACCATCTCTGGGGCCAACGTCCTGACTTTC.

In the case of this clonotype: Sequence at one end of the junction differs from germline and may be a read error. The chain uses TRBV20-1 and TRBJ2-6; 10 bases align to TRBD1. This CDR3 has 16 amino acids. Germline V gene data show CDR1 as DFQATT and CDR2 as SNEGSKA (reference sequence). CDR3 bases: TGCAGTCTATCGACAGGGGGCTGGGCTGGGGCCAACGTCCGGACTTTC. Its translation: CSLSTGGWAGANVRTF.

Notes on this clonotype: A much bigger clone sits one base away, suggesting this may be a read error. The CDR3 region has the DNA TGTGCCAGCACTTATCGCAATGAGCAGTTCTTC. This gives the protein CASTYRNEQFF. V is TRBV12-3 or TRBV12-4 and J is TRBJ2-1; D is undetermined. CDR3 length equals 11 residues. Trimming cost V 7 bases and J 6 bases, with 7 bases left between them.

Many counts were recorded for this clonotype. The CDR3 DNA sequence: TGCGCCAGTGAAGCGGGGGGGATCACAGATACGCAGTATTTT. This gives the protein CASEAGGITDTQYF. The V call is TRBV5-1, the J call TRBJ2-3; 10 bases are a match to TRBD2. Germline trimming cut 8 bases from V and 2 bases from J; bases unmatched to any gene: 5. CDR3 length: 14 amino acids. The germline gives CDR1 SGHRS, CDR2 YFSETQ. The full variable domain, completed using reference TRBV5-1 and TRBJ2-3, is KAGVTQTPRYLIKTRGQQVTLSCSPISGHRSVSWYQQTPGQGLQFLFEYFSETQRNKGNFPGRFSGRQFSNSRSEMNVSTLELGDSALYLCASEAGGITDTQYFGPGTRLTVL.

Points on this clonotype: Its ends do not fully match the called genes, so a read error is possible. This chain joins TRBV20-1 and TRBJ1-2, with no clear D. The V gene's germline CDR1 is DFQATT and CDR2 SNEGSKA (reference sequence). CDR3 length: 13 amino acids. DNA for the CDR3: TGCAGTGCTGGAGATACGGCTAACTATGGCTACACCTTC. Translated, it gives CSAGDTANYGYTF.

This clonotype was counted many times. The chain joins TRBV7-2 to TRBJ1-2, with TRBD1 matching 8 bases. The trim removed 2 bases at V and 3 bases at J, leaving 8 bases unmatched. The V gene's germline CDR1 is SGHTA and CDR2 FQGNSA. The CDR3 is made up of 16 amino acids. The CDR3 nucleotides read TGTGCCAGCAGCTTAAATGGGCAGGGGGCGGACTATGGCTACACCTTC. Residues: CASSLNGQGADYGYTF.

This clonotype came up many times. V and J are TRBV3-1 and TRBJ1-4; no reliable D call. Trimming pared 3 bases from V and 10 bases from J, leaving 9 bases between. The CDR3 is made up of 12 amino acids. Germline CDR1 and CDR2: LGHDT and YNNKEL (reference sequence). The CDR3: CASSHVPGKLFF. For the CDR3, the DNA is TGTGCCAGCAGCCATGTACCTGGAAAACTGTTTTTT.

The rearrangement links TRBV6-1 to TRBJ2-7, with a weak D call TRBD2 (5 bases). V lost 3 bases, J lost 2 bases, and 11 bases lay in between. The CDR3 sequence is 14 residues long. The germline CDR1 and CDR2 sequences are MNHNS and SASEGT. CDR3 loop: CASSDFGITYEQYF. The CDR3 DNA follows: TGTGCCAGCAGTGACTTCGGGATTACCTACGAGCAGTACTTC.

This clonotype is a singleton in its sample. A much larger clone lies one base from this, so it may be a read error. V and J are TRBV3-1 and TRBJ2-3, with D uncertain. Germline V gene lookup returns CDR1 LGHDT and CDR2 YNNKEL (reference sequence). This CDR3 spans 16 amino acids. CDR3 nucleotides: TGTGCCAGCAGCCAAAAATGGGCGTCCAGCACAGATGCGCAGTATTTT. It translates to CASSQKWASSTDAQYF.

A remark on this clonotype: Germline is not matched at one junction end, which may reflect a read error. The rearrangement uses TRBV5-6 and TRBJ1-4; D ambiguous. CDR1 and CDR2 from the germline V gene are SGHDT and YYEEEE. The CDR3 is 16 amino acids. CDR3 bases: TGTGCCAACAGCCAAACTTGGACGGAACGTAATGAAAAACTGTTTTTT. It encodes CANSQTWTERNEKLFF. Filled out from reference TRBV5-6 and TRBJ1-4, the complete variable domain reads DAGVTQSPTHLIKTRGQQVTLRCSPKSGHDTVSWYQQALGQGPQFIFQYYEEEERQRGNFPDRFSGHQFPNYSSELNVNALLLGDSALYLCANSQTWTERNEKLFFGSGTQLSVL.

CDR3 sequence: CASSFDRALDTEAFF. DNA of the CDR3: TGTGCCAGCAGCTTCGACAGGGCTTTGGACACTGAAGCTTTCTTT. J is TRBJ1-1 and V is TRBV7-9, with TRBD1 matching 7 bases. V lost 3 bases to trimming and J lost 3 bases; unmatched junction nucleotides: 7. This CDR3 spans 15 amino acids. Germline CDR1 is SEHNR and CDR2 is FQNEAQ (reference sequence).